Listed here is a single TCR beta chain. Libraries were prepared by immunoSEQ multiplex PCR; TCRdb keeps only in-frame clonotypes and omits some of them. The sample has roughly 150,000 clones; approximately 89% are singletons. The data derive from a study of blood T cell repertoires in COVID-19. The germline gives CDR1 SNHLY, CDR2 FYNNEI. The ends were cut back, 6 bases at V and 5 bases at J, with 19 bases in the middle. The CDR3 consists of 15 residues. Sequences were obtained from peripheral blood. The rearrangement links TRBV2 to TRBJ1-1; a weak D match, TRBD1 (6 bases). The TCR sequence derives from a human donor in a cohort sampled during active COVID-19. CDR3 coding DNA: TGTGCCAGCAGCCCCAGGCGGGTAGGGGGTACTGAAGCTTTCTTT. It codes for CASSPRRVGGTEAFF.